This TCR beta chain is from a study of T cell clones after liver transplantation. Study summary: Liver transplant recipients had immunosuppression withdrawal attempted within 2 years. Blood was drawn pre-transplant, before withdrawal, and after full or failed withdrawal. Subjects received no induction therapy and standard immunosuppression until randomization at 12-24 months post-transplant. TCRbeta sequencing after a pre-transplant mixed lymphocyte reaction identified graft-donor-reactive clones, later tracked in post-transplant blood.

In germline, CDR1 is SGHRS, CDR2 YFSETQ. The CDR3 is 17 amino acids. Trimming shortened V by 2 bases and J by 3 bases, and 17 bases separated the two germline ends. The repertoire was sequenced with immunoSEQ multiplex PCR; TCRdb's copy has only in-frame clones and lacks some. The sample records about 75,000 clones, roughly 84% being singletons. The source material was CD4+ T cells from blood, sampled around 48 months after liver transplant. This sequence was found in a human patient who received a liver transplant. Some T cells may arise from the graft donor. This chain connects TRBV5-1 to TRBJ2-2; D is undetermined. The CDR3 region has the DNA TGCGCCAGCAGCTTCACTCTCCAAAGACGGGACACCGGGGAGCTGTTTTTT. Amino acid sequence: CASSFTLQRRDTGELFF.